This T cell receptor (beta chain) came from a study of cytomegalovirus exposure and HLA in healthy donors. Study results and limitations: High sensitivity and specificity were reportedly achieved when the classifier diagnosed cytomegalovirus status. A later examination showed that TCR association rates differed by HLA locus, with DRB1 most and HLA-C fewest. A few V segments could not be told apart, such as TRBV6-2 and TRBV6-3, and were left out.

In the PCR, 60 Vbeta and 13 Jbeta primers were used. Methods used by the authors: Roughly 76 million unique TCR beta chains, roughly 11 million of them shared, were counted by a later analysis. This table comes from immunoSEQ multiplex PCR, and its TCRdb copy is limited to in-frame clones, with some not included. Clonal size and the V and J genes are those of that table, whereas D and trimming came from the DNA. The profile shows roughly 130,000 clones, 80% of them singletons. This clone has just one count. Its antigen remains unidentified. CDR1 SGHNT and CDR2 YENEEA come from the germline V gene. J lost 7 bases, V lost 5 bases, and 14 bases had no gene match. The CDR3 loop spans 15 amino acids.

The TCR originated in a male donor in good health and CMV-seronegative. Sequences were obtained from PBMCs. The genes are TRBV11-3 and TRBJ2-7, with TRBD1 matching 7 bases. The CDR3 DNA reads as TGTGCCAGCAGCCCGATGACAGGGTCCACGGGTGAGCAGTACTTC. Residues: CASSPMTGSTGEQYF.